Below, 30 T cell receptor beta chains from the same sample are listed, as sequenced in a study of blood T cell repertoires in COVID-19. Profiled with immunoSEQ multiplex PCR; TCRdb holds only in-frame clones, not every one. The sample consists of 300,000 to 450,000 clones, 85% of them appearing once. The sample consisted of peripheral blood. These receptors all come from a woman between 18 and 30 years old with acute or convalescent COVID-19.

The J gene is TRBJ2-7, the V gene TRBV6-5; a possible D gene is TRBD2 (6 bases). V lost 6 bases and J lost 3, with 9 bases in between. CDR1 and CDR2 from the germline V gene are MNHEY and SVGAGI. This CDR3 is 12 amino acids long. The CDR3 reads CASSLANYEQYF. CDR3 sequence (DNA): TGTGCCAGCAGCCTAGCGAACTACGAGCAGTACTTC.

The chain joins TRBV5-4 to TRBJ2-1; D perhaps matches TRBD2 (6 bases). The CDR3 contains 16 residues. Trimming cost V 3 bases and J 4 bases, with 17 bases left between them. Germline V gene data show CDR1 as SGHNT and CDR2 as YYREEE (reference sequence). Here the CDR3 reads CASSSPPGETYNEQFF. The DNA for the CDR3 is TGTGCCAGCAGCTCCCCGCCGGGGGAGACGTACAATGAGCAGTTCTTC.

The V gene is TRBV25-1, the J gene TRBJ1-2; the match to TRBD1 covers 8 bases. The CDR3 consists of 14 residues. CDR1 and CDR2 (germline): MGHDK, SYGVNS. V shed 2 bases and J 7 bases; nucleotides not matched to a gene: 6. CDR3 DNA sequence: TGTGCCAGCAGTGAAGGGGCAGGGGGCTTTGGCTACACCTTC. It yields the protein CASSEGAGGFGYTF.

The rearrangement uses TRBV4-2 and TRBJ2-2, with D maybe TRBD2 (5 bases). Germline V CDR1 and CDR2: LGHNA, YNFKEQ. This CDR3 contains 17 residues. V dropped 6 bases and J dropped 3 bases, with 20 bases sitting between them. The CDR3 loop is CASSLFGQERDTGELFF. The CDR3 DNA reads as TGTGCCAGCAGTCTCTTTGGGCAGGAGAGGGACACCGGGGAGCTGTTTTTT.

The chain recombines TRBV2 with TRBJ1-6, with D perhaps TRBD1 (6 bases). CDR3 length: 13 residues. V shed 3 bases and J shed 13 bases, with 13 bases lying between them. Germline-derived CDR1 and CDR2 are SNHLY and FYNNEI. CDR3 amino acids: CASSDWGRRPLHF. The CDR3, as DNA: TGTGCCAGCAGTGACTGGGGGCGACGGCCCCTCCACTTT.

The V call is TRBV27, the J call TRBJ1-2, with 7 bases aligning to TRBD1. This CDR3 is 17 amino acids long. The germline CDR1 and CDR2 sequences are MNHEY and SMNVEV (reference sequence). V lost 2 bases and J lost 5; bases outside the gene matches: 14. Written as DNA, the CDR3 is TGTGCCAGCAGTTTACGCGCCTCTACGACAGGGCGTTATGGCTACACCTTC. This encodes CASSLRASTTGRYGYTF.

J is TRBJ1-5 and V is TRBV7-9; D is unclear. This CDR3 has 13 residues. V lost 3 bases and J lost 4, with 7 bases in between. CDR1 and CDR2 from the germline V gene are SEHNR and FQNEAQ (reference sequence). The CDR3 is CASSFTVNQPQHF. Here the CDR3 DNA reads TGTGCCAGCAGCTTTACAGTGAATCAGCCCCAGCATTTT.

This clone was detected once. The V call is TRBV6-5, the J call TRBJ1-1; 7 bases line up with TRBD1. Trimming removed 5 bases from V and 7 bases from J; junction bases left unmatched: 7. This CDR3 region has 13 residues. Germline values: CDR1 MNHEY, CDR2 SVGAGI. CDR3 residues: CASSLQQGFEAFF. Written as DNA, the CDR3 is TGTGCCAGCAGTCTCCAACAGGGGTTTGAAGCTTTCTTT.

This clone has just one count. This chain connects TRBV5-1 to TRBJ2-3, with 12 bases identical to TRBD2. This CDR3 is built from 21 residues. Germline CDR1 reads SGHRS; CDR2 reads YFSETQ. Trimming removed 0 bases from V and 6 bases from J; junction bases left unmatched: 20. The CDR3 protein is CASSLALGQGLAGASSDTQYF. In nucleotides, the CDR3 is TGCGCCAGCAGCTTGGCCCTGGGACAGGGACTAGCGGGCGCGTCTTCCGATACGCAGTATTTT.

The V and J genes are TRBV5-5 and TRBJ1-4; D not resolved. This CDR3 is built from 15 residues. Germline CDR1 SGHKS, CDR2 YYEKEE (reference sequence). V was clipped by 1 base and J by 3 bases, with 10 bases between them. CDR3 sequence reads: CASSLFTQANEKLFF. The CDR3 nucleotides are TGTGCCAGCAGCTTGTTCACACAAGCTAATGAAAAACTGTTTTTT.

This clone was observed a handful of times. V is TRBV28 and J is TRBJ2-3; 9 bases agree with TRBD2. Germline V gene data show CDR1 as MDHEN and CDR2 as SYDVKM. V trimming: 7 bases; J trimming: 2 bases; junction bases outside the gene matches: 7. The CDR3 has 15 residues. The CDR3 bases are TGTGCCAGCACGGGACTAGCAGGGAACACAGATACGCAGTATTTT. This codes for CASTGLAGNTDTQYF.

The V call is TRBV6-2 or TRBV6-3, the J call TRBJ1-2; D possibly corresponds to TRBD1 (5 bases). The CDR3 spans 15 residues. Germline CDR1 MNHEY, CDR2 SVGEGT. Trimming pared 5 bases from V and 5 bases from J, leaving 18 bases between. The CDR3 DNA sequence: TGTGCCAGCAGTAGGACATTTCCCTTGTCGTATGGCTACACCTTC. Its translation: CASSRTFPLSYGYTF.

This clone showed up just a few times. The chain employs TRBV28 and TRBJ1-2, with 8 bases fitting TRBD1. The CDR3 totals 13 residues. Unmatched junction bases numbered 12, after V lost 10 bases and J lost 8 bases. Per the germline V gene, CDR1 is MDHEN and CDR2 is SYDVKM. CDR3 amino acids: CATRRQGMLGYTF. The CDR3 DNA sequence: TGTGCCACTCGCCGACAGGGGATGCTCGGCTACACCTTC.

V and J are TRBV10-2 and TRBJ2-7; no clear D gene. The ends were cut back, 2 bases at V and 0 bases at J, with 11 bases in the middle. This CDR3 comprises 15 residues. CDR1 and CDR2 from the germline V gene are WSHSY and SAAADI. The CDR3 coding sequence is TGCGCCAGCAGTGAGCCCGGGTACTCCTCCTACGAGCAGTACTTC. Translated, it gives CASSEPGYSSYEQYF.

The genes are TRBV7-3 and TRBJ2-3; no definite D call. V was trimmed by 1 base and J by 4 bases, leaving 15 bases between them. The CDR3 extends over 16 amino acids. Germline CDR1 reads SGHTA; CDR2 reads FQGTGA. The CDR3 bases are TGTGCCAGCAGCTTAATCGGTGGGCAGGCCTCAGATACGCAGTATTTT. Protein: CASSLIGGQASDTQYF.

The chain couples TRBV4-2 to TRBJ2-1; the match to TRBD2 covers 7 bases. This CDR3 is 16 amino acids long. Unmatched junction bases numbered 5, after V lost 1 base and J lost 2 bases. Per germline, CDR1 LGHNA and CDR2 YNFKEQ. The CDR3 DNA sequence: TGTGCCAGCAGCCAAGGTGCGGGAGTCACCTACAATGAGCAGTTCTTC. This sequence encodes CASSQGAGVTYNEQFF.

This chain joins TRBV19 and TRBJ2-1, with unresolved D. The CDR3 has 16 amino acids. The V end lost 0 bases, the J end lost 0 bases, and 9 bases lay between the germline ends. In germline, CDR1 is LNHDA, CDR2 SQIVND (reference sequence). CDR3 residues: CASSIDLTPSYNEQFF. CDR3 sequence (DNA): TGTGCCAGTAGTATAGATCTAACTCCCTCCTACAATGAGCAGTTCTTC.

This chain links TRBV7-8 with TRBJ2-7; 10 positions match TRBD1. In germline, CDR1 is SGHVS, CDR2 FQNEAQ. The CDR3 sequence is 14 residues long. J gave up 7 bases and V 5 bases, and 8 bases lay outside the gene matches. The CDR3 sequence is CASSPRQGAGEQYF. In nucleotides, the CDR3 is TGTGCCAGCAGCCCACGACAGGGGGCGGGAGAGCAGTACTTC.

V and J are TRBV5-1 and TRBJ2-2, with 9 bases aligning to TRBD2. Germline V gene lookup returns CDR1 SGHRS and CDR2 YFSETQ. CDR3 length equals 17 residues. V dropped 0 bases and J dropped 4; count of bases not matched to a gene: 7. In nucleotides, the CDR3 is TGCGCCAGCAGCTTGGATGTGGGACTAGCCGTCACCGGGGAGCTGTTTTTT. This translates into CASSLDVGLAVTGELFF.

V is TRBV2 and J is TRBJ2-6; D possibly corresponds to TRBD1 (5 bases). The V and J ends lost 5 bases and 3 bases respectively, with 17 bases between them. Looked up from germline, CDR1 is SNHLY and CDR2 is FYNNEI. The CDR3 length is 17 residues. In DNA, the CDR3 is TGTGCCAGCAGTACCCCGGACAAATTCGTTGGGGCCAACGTCCTGACTTTC. It codes for CASSTPDKFVGANVLTF.

The chain combines TRBV27 with TRBJ2-7; no clear D. V lost 6 bases and J lost 4, with 19 bases in between. This CDR3 region has 15 residues. The V gene's germline CDR1 is MNHEY and CDR2 SMNVEV (reference sequence). The DNA of the CDR3 is TGTGCCAGCAGCTTAGCCCCCAGCGCTACGTACGAGCAGTACTTC. Protein sequence: CASSLAPSATYEQYF.

V usage is TRBV11-2 and J usage is TRBJ2-3; perhaps TRBD2 as D (7 bases). Germline assignment: CDR1 SGHAT and CDR2 FQNNGV. The length of the CDR3 is 14 residues. V was shortened by 0 bases and J by 6 bases, with 10 bases between the two germline ends. The CDR3 DNA sequence: TGTGCCAGCAGCTTAGAGGGGGGGCCTGATACGCAGTATTTT. As protein: CASSLEGGPDTQYF.

V is TRBV4-1 and J is TRBJ2-5, with D uncertain. From germline, CDR1 is MGHRA and CDR2 YSYEKL. The CDR3 has 15 amino acids. Trimming took 4 bases from V and 5 from J, leaving 17 bases between them. The CDR3 DNA reads TGCGCCAGCAGCCCCTCGGTCCTTGTCGGGGAGACCCAGTACTTC. It translates to CASSPSVLVGETQYF.

The chain recombines TRBV7-8 with TRBJ2-2; possible D gene TRBD1, 5 bases. V shed 5 bases and J shed 5 bases, with 15 bases lying between them. CDR1 and CDR2 from the germline V gene are SGHVS and FQNEAQ. The CDR3 loop spans 15 amino acids. CDR3 region: CASSTHAGPTGELFF. The CDR3 DNA reads as TGTGCCAGCAGCACTCATGCAGGGCCGACCGGGGAGCTGTTTTTT. The full variable domain, completed using reference TRBV7-8 and TRBJ2-2, is GAGVSQSPRYKVAKRGQDVALRCDPISGHVSLFWYQQALGQGPEFLTYFQNEAQLDKSGLPSDRFFAERPEGSVSTLKIQRTQQEDSAVYLCASSTHAGPTGELFFGEGSRLTVL.

This clone was counted ten times or more. This rearrangement joins TRBV6-5 to TRBJ1-2, with 8 nucleotides matching TRBD1. This CDR3 region has 13 residues. Germline V CDR1 and CDR2: MNHEY, SVGAGI. Unmatched junction bases numbered 4, after V lost 4 bases and J lost 6 bases. The CDR3 DNA sequence: TGTGCCAGCAGTTCCCAGGGGGCGGATGGCTACACCTTC. Translated, it gives CASSSQGADGYTF.

The chain links TRBV5-4 to TRBJ2-3, with D unresolved. V was pared by 2 bases and J by 2 bases, with 9 bases between. The germline V gene encodes CDR1 SGHNT and CDR2 YYREEE (reference sequence). The CDR3 covers 14 residues. The CDR3 nucleotides are TGTGCCAGCAGCTTAGGAGAATTCACAGATACGCAGTATTTT. Amino acid sequence: CASSLGEFTDTQYF.

The chain carries TRBV11-1 and TRBJ2-5; a weak D match, TRBD2 (5 bases). There are 15 residues in the CDR3. V was clipped by 3 bases and J by 2 bases, with 13 bases between them. Germline assignment: CDR1 SGHAT and CDR2 FQDESV (reference sequence). The CDR3 DNA follows: TGTGCCAGCAGCTTTATTAGCGCCGGGCAAGAGACCCAGTACTTC. Its translation is CASSFISAGQETQYF.

The chain uses TRBV5-4 and TRBJ2-3; 8 nucleotides agree with TRBD2. Germline V gene lookup returns CDR1 SGHNT and CDR2 YYREEE (reference sequence). The V segment lost 1 base and the J segment 3 bases; nucleotides outside the gene matches: 7. This CDR3 is built from 16 residues. The CDR3 here is CASSLTRGGKTDTQYF. CDR3 DNA: TGTGCCAGCAGCTTGACTCGGGGGGGCAAAACAGATACGCAGTATTTT.

V is TRBV19 and J is TRBJ2-1; D is possibly TRBD2 (6 bases). With 6 bases removed from V and 6 bases from J, the gap between germline ends came to 21 bases. This CDR3 has 16 amino acids. Germline CDR1 is LNHDA and CDR2 is SQIVND (reference sequence). The CDR3 loop is CASSDAGTPRGNEQFF. CDR3 coding DNA: TGTGCCAGTAGCGACGCCGGGACTCCAAGGGGCAATGAGCAGTTCTTC.

CDR3 bases: TGTGCCAGCAGCGTATATGATTCACCCCTCCACTTT. This sequence encodes CASSVYDSPLHF. V and J are TRBV9 and TRBJ1-6, with D unclear. Germline V CDR1 and CDR2: SGDLS, YYNGEE. V was cut by 1 base and J by 8 bases, with 4 bases left in between. The CDR3 has 12 amino acids.